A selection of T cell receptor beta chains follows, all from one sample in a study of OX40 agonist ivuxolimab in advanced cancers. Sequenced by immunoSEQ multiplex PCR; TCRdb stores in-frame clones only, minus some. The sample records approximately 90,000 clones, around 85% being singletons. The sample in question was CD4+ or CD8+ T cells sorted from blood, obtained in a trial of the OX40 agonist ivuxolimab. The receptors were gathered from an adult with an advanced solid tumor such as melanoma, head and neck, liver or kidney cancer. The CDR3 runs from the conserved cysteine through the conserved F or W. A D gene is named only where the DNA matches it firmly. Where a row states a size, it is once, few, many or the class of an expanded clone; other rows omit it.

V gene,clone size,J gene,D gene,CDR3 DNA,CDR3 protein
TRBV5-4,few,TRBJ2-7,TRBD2,TGTGCCAGCAGCTTGCAATCCTCCCTTGCGGGAGGAAGCGAGCAGTACTTC,CASSLQSSLAGGSEQYF
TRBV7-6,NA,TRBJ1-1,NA,TGTGCCAGCAGCGCGGGACGGGTAAGCGGGGCTTTCTTT,CASSAGRVSGAFF
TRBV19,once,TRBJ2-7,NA,TGTGCCAGTAGTATAGGAGGGTTTTCCTACGAGCAGTACTTC,CASSIGGFSYEQYF
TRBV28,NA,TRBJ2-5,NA,TGTGCCAGCACCCCTCTCCGGGGGATGACTGGAGAGACCCAGTACTTC,CASTPLRGMTGETQYF
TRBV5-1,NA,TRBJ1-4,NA,TGCGCCAGCAGGGATGGGGCGAGTAATGAAAAACTGTTTTTT,CASRDGASNEKLFF
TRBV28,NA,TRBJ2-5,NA,TGTGCCAGCGGCACTAGCCCAGAGTACCAAGAGACCCAGTACTTC,CASGTSPEYQETQYF
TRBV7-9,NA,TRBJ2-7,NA,TGTGCCAGCAGCTCGGGAAACCCCTACGAGCAGTACTTC,CASSSGNPYEQYF
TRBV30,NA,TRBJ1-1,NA,TGTGCCTGGAGTTCTCCCTTGGGGCCGGCTGAAGCTTTCTTT,CAWSSPLGPAEAFF
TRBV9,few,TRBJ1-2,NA,TGTGCCAGCAGCGGTACAGTCTATGGCTACACCTTC,CASSGTVYGYTF
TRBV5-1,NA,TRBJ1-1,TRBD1,TGCGCCAGCAGCGAGGACAGGGAGTCGGGTTGGACCCCGAACACTGAAGCTTTCTTT,CASSEDRESGWTPNTEAFF
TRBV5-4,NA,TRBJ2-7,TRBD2,TGTGCCAGCAGCTTCGCGGGAGGGGACTACCTCGAGCAGTACTTC,CASSFAGGDYLEQYF
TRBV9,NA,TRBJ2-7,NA,TGTGCCAGCAGCGTATTGCCCGGGACCACCTACGAGCAGTACTTC,CASSVLPGTTYEQYF
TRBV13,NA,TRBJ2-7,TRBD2,TGTGCCAGCAGCCCTCGGGGACTAGCGGCTTACGAGCAGTACTTC,CASSPRGLAAYEQYF
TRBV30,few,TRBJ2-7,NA,TGTGCCTGGAGTGCCGGCGGTGGGGGGCGCCACGAGCAGTACTTC,CAWSAGGGGRHEQYF
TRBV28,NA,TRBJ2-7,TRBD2,TGTGCCAGCAGTAGAAGACTAGCGGAACCATACCTGGGCGAGCAGTACTTC,CASSRRLAEPYLGEQYF
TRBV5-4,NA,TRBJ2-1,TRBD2,TGTGCCAGCAGCTTGGGCGTAGCGGGAGGCTATGAGCAGTTCTTC,CASSLGVAGGYEQFF